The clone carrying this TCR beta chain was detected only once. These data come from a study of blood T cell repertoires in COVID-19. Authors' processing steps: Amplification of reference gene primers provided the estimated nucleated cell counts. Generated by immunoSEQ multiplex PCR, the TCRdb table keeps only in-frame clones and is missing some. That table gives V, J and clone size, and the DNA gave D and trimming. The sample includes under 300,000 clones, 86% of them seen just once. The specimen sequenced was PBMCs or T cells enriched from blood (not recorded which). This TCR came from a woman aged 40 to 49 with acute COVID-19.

The CDR3 protein is CASSPMDTDSGNTIYF. CDR3 nucleotides: TGTGCCAGCTCACCCATGGACACGGACTCTGGAAACACCATATATTTT. This rearrangement joins TRBV18 to TRBJ1-3; D might be TRBD1 (5 bases). Trimming left V 3 bases short and J 0 bases short, with 12 bases between. Germline V gives CDR1 KGHSH, CDR2 LQKENI. The CDR3 is made up of 16 amino acids.